What follows describes a single T cell receptor (beta chain). What it binds is unknown. A junction boundary mismatches the germline segment, possibly from a read error. This entry is derived from a study of prognosis after radiotherapy for stage I lung cancer. As for the study in general: Of the patients, seven had squamous cell carcinoma and roughly 13 had adenocarcinoma tumors.

Amplicons of TCR beta CDR3 were generated from genomic DNA by two-round multiplex PCR. The authors ran first-round PCR with primers specific to each TRBV and TRBJ gene. TCRdb re-analysed the multiplex PCR reads in MiXCR, keeping a single row per CDR3 protein. Of 15,000 to 20,000 distinct CDR3 sequences detected, approximately 30% appear once; the ten largest clones hold approximately 33%. Overall study findings and caveats: Between patients with and without metastases, TRBV and TRBJ gene usage reportedly differed. The question of whether the expanded TCR clones were tumor-specific was not determined.

The receptor was derived from a donor over 45 with non-small cell lung cancer. Sequencing used PBMCs, obtained before or after stereotactic body radiation therapy (not recorded which).

DNA for the CDR3: TGCAGTGCTAGCGTTACTAGCTTGGAGACCAAGTACTTC. This gives the protein CSASVTSLETKYF. The V gene is TRBV20-1, the J gene TRBJ2-5; possibly TRBD2 for D (6 bases). Germline CDR1 reads DFQATT; CDR2 reads SNEGSKA (reference sequence). This CDR3 spans 13 amino acids.